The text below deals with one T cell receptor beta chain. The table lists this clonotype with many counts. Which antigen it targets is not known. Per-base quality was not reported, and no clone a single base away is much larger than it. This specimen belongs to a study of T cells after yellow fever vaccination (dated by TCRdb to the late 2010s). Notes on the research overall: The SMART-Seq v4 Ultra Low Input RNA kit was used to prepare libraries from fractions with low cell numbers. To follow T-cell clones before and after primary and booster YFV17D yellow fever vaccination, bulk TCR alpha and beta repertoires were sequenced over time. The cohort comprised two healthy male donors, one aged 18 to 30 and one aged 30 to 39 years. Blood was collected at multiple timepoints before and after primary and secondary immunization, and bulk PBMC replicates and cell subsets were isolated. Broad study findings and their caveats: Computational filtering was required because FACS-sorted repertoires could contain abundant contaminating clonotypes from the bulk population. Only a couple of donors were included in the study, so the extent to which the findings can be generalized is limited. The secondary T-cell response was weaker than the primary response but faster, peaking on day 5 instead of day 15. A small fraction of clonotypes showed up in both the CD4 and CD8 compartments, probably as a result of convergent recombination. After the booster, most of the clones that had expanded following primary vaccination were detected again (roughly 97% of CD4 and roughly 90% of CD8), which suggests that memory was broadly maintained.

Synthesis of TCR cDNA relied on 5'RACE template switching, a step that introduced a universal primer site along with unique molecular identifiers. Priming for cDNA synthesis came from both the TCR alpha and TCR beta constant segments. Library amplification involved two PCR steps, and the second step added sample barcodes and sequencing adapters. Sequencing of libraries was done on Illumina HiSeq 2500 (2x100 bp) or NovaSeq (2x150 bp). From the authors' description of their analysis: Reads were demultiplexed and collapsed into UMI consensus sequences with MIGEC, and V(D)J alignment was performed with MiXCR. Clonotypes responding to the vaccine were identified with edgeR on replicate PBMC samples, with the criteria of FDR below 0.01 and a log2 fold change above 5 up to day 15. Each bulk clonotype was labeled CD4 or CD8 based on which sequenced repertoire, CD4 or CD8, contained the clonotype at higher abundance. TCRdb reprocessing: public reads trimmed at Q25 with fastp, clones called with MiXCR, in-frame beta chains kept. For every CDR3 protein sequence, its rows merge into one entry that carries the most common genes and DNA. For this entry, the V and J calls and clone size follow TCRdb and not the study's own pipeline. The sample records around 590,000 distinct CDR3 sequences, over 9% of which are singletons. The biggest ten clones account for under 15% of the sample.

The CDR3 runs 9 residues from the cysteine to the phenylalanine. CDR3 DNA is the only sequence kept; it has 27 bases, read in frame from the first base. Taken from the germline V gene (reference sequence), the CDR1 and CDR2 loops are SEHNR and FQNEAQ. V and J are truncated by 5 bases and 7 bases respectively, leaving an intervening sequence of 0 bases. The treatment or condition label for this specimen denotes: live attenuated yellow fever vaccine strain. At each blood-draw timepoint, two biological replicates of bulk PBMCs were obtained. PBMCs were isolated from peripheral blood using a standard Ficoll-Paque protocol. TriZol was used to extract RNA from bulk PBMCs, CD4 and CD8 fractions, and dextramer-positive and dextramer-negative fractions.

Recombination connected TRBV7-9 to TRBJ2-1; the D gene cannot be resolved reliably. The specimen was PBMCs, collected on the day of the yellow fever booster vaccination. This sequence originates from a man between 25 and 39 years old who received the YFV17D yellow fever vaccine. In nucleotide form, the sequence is TGTGCCAGCAGCAATGAGCAGTTCTTC. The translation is CASSNEQFF.